The present TCR beta chain was sequenced within a study of blood T cell repertoires in COVID-19 (dated by TCRdb to the early 2020s). Study-wide context: Samples covering the acute and convalescent phases of COVID-19 were provided by collaborators in the United States, Italy and Spain. The prospective study material was composed of cDNA or gDNA derived from T cells, B-cell-depleted T cells, or PBMCs. The dataset comprised deeply sampled blood TCRbeta repertoires from subjects exposed to, actively infected with, or recovered from COVID-19. The repertoires were made available in a free public database intended to serve as a resource for research on the immune response to SARS-CoV-2. Samples came from the ongoing ImmuneRACE study (first 160 participants) plus 1,254 subjects from 6 global collaborators. A de-identified subject ID, COVID-19 status, age in years and sex were almost always included in the sample metadata. HLA class I and class II types, where available, came from metadata supplied by the sample provider rather than from assay-based typing.

The table lists this clone with a count of one. Its antigen remains undetermined. No much larger clone exists at a distance of one base, and base qualities are not known. What the authors observed across the whole study: How much clinical and demographic metadata was included differed by source and by participant, and the metadata was provided uncurated.

As encoded in the germline V gene (reference sequence), CDR1 is LGHDT while CDR2 is YNNKEL. Spanning cysteine to phenylalanine, the CDR3 consists of 17 amino acids. The kept DNA is CDR3 alone, 51 bases in frame from the first base. V ends up 4 bases short and J 4 bases short, with an unmatched junction base count of 13. The immunoSEQ Assay, a bias-controlled multiplex PCR, was used to amplify TCRbeta CDR3 regions from genomic DNA. Processing in the source paper ran as follows. Within the assay, amplification of reference gene primers was used to estimate how many nucleated cells each sample contained. To quantify the absolute abundance of each unique TCRbeta CDR3 rearrangement, sequence reads were collapsed and filtered. For each sample, productive Simpson clonality was calculated as the square root of Simpson's diversity index over productive rearrangements. The immuneACCESS repertoire file appears here via TCRdb, limited to in-frame rearrangements. These files lack a portion of the clones; in checked studies, under half of the deficit traces to unresolved V genes, and the cause of the others is not known. From that table come the V and J calls and clone size; the DNA was used to work out D and trimming. The sample has more than 200,000 clones on record, 75% to 85% of them singletons. Around 7.4% of the sample is held by the ten biggest clonotypes.

Participants in the prospective study were aged roughly 18 to 100 years, lived in about two dozen United States geographic areas, and enrolled through a virtual design. In the prospective study, participants were assigned to cohorts based on the clinical history participants reported in a screening survey and a study questionnaire. In the prospective study, mobile phlebotomists collected whole blood, serum and a nasopharyngeal or oropharyngeal swab from each participant. Over an approximately 2-month period, participants in the prospective study had the option of providing additional blood draws and questionnaires. Before DNA extraction, prospective study blood samples were shipped either frozen or at room temperature.

The sequence was obtained from a woman aged 35 to 49 with acute COVID-19. The chain employs TRBV3-1 (or the pseudogene TRBV3-2) and TRBJ2-3, and 8 bases in between align with TRBD1. Sequencing input: PBMCs or T cells enriched from blood (not recorded which). The DNA reads as follows: TGTGCCAGCAGCCCTACCCCTCAGGGGGCCTGGGCAGATACGCAGTATTTT. The encoded protein is CASSPTPQGAWADTQYF.